These 26 T cell receptor beta chains were sequenced from one sample in a study of T-cell reconstitution after alpha-beta-depleted transplantation in children. This sample's TCRbeta library carried unique molecular identifier barcodes. TCRdb itself ran the PCR reads through MiXCR, one entry per CDR3 protein. The sample carries hundreds of thousands of distinct CDR3 sequences, roughly 15% recorded once. The sequenced sample was PBMCs, mostly from graft donor cells, obtained 360 days after TCRalphabeta/CD19-depleted stem cell transplant. These receptors originate from a boy younger than two who had a stem cell transplant for Wiskott-Aldrich syndrome, so the T cells may come from the graft donor.

The rearrangement uses TRBV7-6 and TRBJ2-5, with 10 bases aligning to TRBD2. This CDR3 is built from 18 residues. Unmatched junction bases numbered 9, after V lost 0 bases and J lost 2 bases. Germline values: CDR1 SGHVS, CDR2 FNYEAQ. CDR3 protein: CASSLAPTSGAFQETQYF. CDR3 bases: TGTGCCAGCAGCTTAGCGCCCACTAGCGGGGCCTTTCAAGAGACCCAGTACTTC.

The V call is TRBV4-3, the J call TRBJ2-1; D ambiguous. The germline V gene encodes CDR1 LGHNA and CDR2 YSLEER. This CDR3 has 15 residues. The ends were cut back, 0 bases at V and 4 bases at J, with 10 bases in the middle. CDR3 nucleotide sequence: TGCGCCAGCAGCCAAGATTTGGGCCTTTACAATGAGCAGTTCTTC. It translates to CASSQDLGLYNEQFF.

The V gene is TRBV11-2, the J gene TRBJ2-7; 7 bases agree with TRBD2. V lost 0 bases and J lost 3; bases outside the gene matches: 2. The CDR3 covers 14 residues. Germline V gene data show CDR1 as SGHAT and CDR2 as FQNNGV. This chain's CDR3 is CASSLEPGGYEQYF. The CDR3 DNA follows: TGTGCCAGCAGCTTAGAACCGGGGGGCTACGAGCAGTACTTC.

This clonotype was seen more than once but under ten times. The chain joins TRBV12-3 or TRBV12-4 to TRBJ2-3; tentatively, D is TRBD2 (6 bases). The CDR3 has 17 amino acids. The V end lost 0 bases, the J end lost 0 bases, and 13 bases lay between the germline ends. The CDR3 DNA reads as TGTGCCAGCAGTTTAGCTATAGCGGAGACTAGCACAGATACGCAGTATTTT. Its protein product is CASSLAIAETSTDTQYF.

CDR3 sequence: CSAGGLAGGSSYNEQFF. CDR3 in DNA: TGCAGTGCTGGCGGACTAGCGGGGGGAAGCTCCTACAATGAGCAGTTCTTC. The chain carries TRBV20-1 and TRBJ2-1; 14 bases agree with TRBD2. Trimming removed 5 bases from V and 0 bases from J; junction bases left unmatched: 6. The CDR3 runs 17 residues. Germline V gene sequence: CDR1 DFQATT, CDR2 SNEGSKA (reference sequence).

The V and J genes are TRBV10-3 and TRBJ2-7; the D gene is possibly TRBD2 (6 bases). CDR1 and CDR2 (germline): ENHRY, SYGVKD. Trimming removed 8 bases at V and 1 base at J, with 15 bases between. The CDR3 contains 14 residues. CDR3 residues: CAIQRGGNSYEQYF. For the CDR3, the DNA is TGTGCCATCCAGAGAGGAGGGAATTCCTACGAGCAGTACTTC.

This clonotype was found a few times. The rearrangement uses TRBV7-2 and TRBJ2-1; 9 positions agree with TRBD2. V shed 5 bases, J shed 9 bases, and the junction held 11 bases outside the gene matches. The CDR3 runs 15 residues. Germline V CDR1 and CDR2: SGHTA, FQGNSA. CDR3 nucleotides: TGTGCCAGCAGCCCTTGGCGCGGGGGGGATGGTGAGCAGTTCTTC. This codes for CASSPWRGGDGEQFF.

This clonotype was seen more than once but under ten times. V and J are TRBV12-3 or TRBV12-4 and TRBJ2-1; D is tentatively TRBD1 or TRBD2 (5 bases each). Deletions cut 7 bases from V and 4 bases from J, with 11 bases between. The CDR3 is made up of 13 amino acids. The CDR3 reads CASTRDQYNEQFF. The CDR3 DNA sequence: TGTGCCAGCACTCGGGACCAATACAATGAGCAGTTCTTC.

The chain carries TRBV20-1 and TRBJ2-1, with D possibly matching TRBD2 (6 bases). The CDR3 consists of 17 residues. Germline CDR1 is DFQATT and CDR2 is SNEGSKA (reference sequence). Trimming took 0 bases from V and 0 from J, leaving 15 bases between them. DNA of the CDR3: TGCAGTGCTAGAGACTGGGGCGGGGTACCCTCCTACAATGAGCAGTTCTTC. Translating it yields CSARDWGGVPSYNEQFF.

V is TRBV5-1 and J is TRBJ2-1, with D uncertain. This CDR3 contains 14 residues. The ends were cut back, 1 base at V and 4 bases at J, with 9 bases in the middle. Germline CDR1 and CDR2: SGHRS and YFSETQ. The CDR3 sequence is CASSLSWRYNEQFF. For the CDR3, the DNA is TGCGCCAGCAGCTTGAGTTGGCGTTACAATGAGCAGTTCTTC. Full variable domain (missing parts from reference TRBV5-1 and TRBJ2-1): KAGVTQTPRYLIKTRGQQVTLSCSPISGHRSVSWYQQTPGQGLQFLFEYFSETQRNKGNFPGRFSGRQFSNSRSEMNVSTLELGDSALYLCASSLSWRYNEQFFGPGTRLTVL.

J is TRBJ2-2 and V is TRBV21-1; the table assigns TRBD2, which was not confirmed against the DNA. TRBV21-1 is a listed pseudogene. The CDR3 runs 16 residues. The CDR3 here is CASSKGGLDGTGELFF. The CDR3 nucleotides are TGTGCCAGCAGCAAAGGGGGACTAGACGGCACCGGGGAGCTGTTTTTT.

The chain is built from TRBV20-1 and TRBJ2-4, with a weak D call TRBD1 (5 bases). The V gene's germline CDR1 is DFQATT and CDR2 SNEGSKA (reference sequence). V lost 1 base, J lost 3 bases, and 7 bases lay in between. The CDR3 is 13 amino acids. The CDR3 protein is CSARGRVKNIQYF. The CDR3 DNA is TGCAGTGCTAGAGGCAGGGTCAAAAACATTCAGTACTTC.

Remarks on this clonotype: Given a much more abundant clone one base away, this may be a read error. The J gene is TRBJ2-2, the V gene TRBV10-1, with D possibly TRBD2 on 6 matching bases. The length of the CDR3 is 16 residues. Looked up from germline, CDR1 is WNHNN and CDR2 is SYGVQD (reference sequence). The CDR3 region is CASSDREAANAGELFF. CDR3 DNA: TGCGCCAGCAGTGATAGGGAGGCGGCGAACGCCGGGGAGCTGTTTTTT.

The genes are TRBV10-2 and TRBJ1-1; D uncertain. The V and J ends lost 6 bases and 11 bases respectively, with 16 bases between them. CDR3 length: 12 amino acids. Germline V gene lookup returns CDR1 WSHSY and CDR2 SAAADI. In DNA, the CDR3 is TGCGCCAGCAGCCAGGATCCCCGAGGCGCTTTCTTT. Encoded protein: CASSQDPRGAFF.

This clonotype was observed a handful of times. Written as DNA, the CDR3 is TGTGCCAGCACCCTATGGGAGACAAGCACCTACGAGCAGTACTTC. Its protein product is CASTLWETSTYEQYF. This chain joins TRBV6-1 and TRBJ2-7, with D perhaps TRBD2 (5 bases). This CDR3 is built from 15 residues. V shed 7 bases and J shed 2 bases, with 18 bases lying between them. CDR1 MNHNS and CDR2 SASEGT come from the germline V gene.

In its sample, this clonotype was seen a few times. The chain uses TRBV18 and TRBJ2-7; 9 bases agree with TRBD2. From germline, CDR1 is KGHSH and CDR2 LQKENI. The CDR3 has 15 residues. V was pared by 3 bases and J by 0 bases, with 3 bases of the junction left unmatched. CDR3 in amino acids: CASSPPSGTSYEQYF. The CDR3 nucleotides are TGTGCCAGCTCACCCCCTAGCGGGACCTCCTACGAGCAGTACTTC. Full variable domain (remainder filled in from reference TRBV18 and TRBJ2-7): NAGVMQNPRHLVRRRGQEARLRCSPMKGHSHVYWYRQLPEEGLKFMVYLQKENIIDESGMPKERFSAEFPKEGPSILRIQQVVRGDSAAYFCASSPPSGTSYEQYFGPGTRLTVT.

A few counts support this clonotype. V and J are TRBV20-1 and TRBJ2-3; D is unclear. Germline CDR1 and CDR2: DFQATT and SNEGSKA (reference sequence). The ends were cut back, 3 bases at V and 6 bases at J, with 13 bases in the middle. The CDR3 consists of 13 residues. CDR3 loop: CSASMPIGDTQYF. The CDR3, as DNA: TGCAGTGCTAGTATGCCGATCGGGGATACGCAGTATTTT.

This clonotype has more than one count but fewer than ten. The DNA of the CDR3 is TGTGCCAGCAGCTCTAGCGGGAGGGTAGATGAGCAGTTCTTC. This encodes CASSSSGRVDEQFF. The V call is TRBV7-9, the J call TRBJ2-1; 12 positions agree with TRBD2. CDR1 is SEHNR and CDR2 is FQNEAQ in the germline V gene (reference sequence). V dropped 4 bases and J dropped 8; count of bases not matched to a gene: 3. The CDR3 is 14 residues long.

The chain links TRBV20-1 to TRBJ2-7; the match to TRBD1 covers 10 bases. This CDR3 is built from 15 residues. V gave up 1 base and J gave up 2 bases; unmatched junction bases: 5. Germline lookup yields CDR1 DFQATT and CDR2 SNEGSKA (reference sequence). The CDR3 here is CSARVGTGVAYEQYF. The CDR3 DNA reads as TGCAGTGCTAGAGTGGGGACAGGGGTTGCCTACGAGCAGTACTTC.

This chain links TRBV24-1 with TRBJ2-3, with 10 bases matching TRBD1. The CDR3 is 16 amino acids. Per germline, CDR1 KGHDR and CDR2 SFDVKD. V lost 3 bases to trimming and J lost 3 bases; unmatched junction nucleotides: 5. The CDR3 is CATSDPRDRGTDTQYF. CDR3 nucleotide sequence: TGTGCCACCAGTGATCCCCGGGACAGGGGAACAGATACGCAGTATTTT.

This clonotype was detected only a few times. V usage is TRBV12-3 or TRBV12-4 and J usage is TRBJ2-7; 8 bases line up with TRBD2. The CDR3 totals 15 residues. The trim removed 2 bases at V and 3 bases at J, leaving 6 bases unmatched. CDR3 region: CASSLRREAYYEQYF. CDR3 DNA sequence: TGTGCCAGCAGTTTACGGCGGGAGGCCTACTACGAGCAGTACTTC.

This clonotype was counted a few times. The rearrangement links TRBV12-3 or TRBV12-4 to TRBJ2-7; 8 bases are a match to TRBD1. This CDR3 is built from 13 residues. The junction had 7 bases not matched to a gene; V was cut back by 7 bases and J by 5 bases. CDR3 DNA: TGTGCCAGCAAACAGGACAGGGCGCACGAGCAGTACTTC. Protein: CASKQDRAHEQYF.

V and J are TRBV12-3 or TRBV12-4 and TRBJ1-1; D is possibly TRBD1 (5 bases). CDR3 length: 13 amino acids. V was shortened by 3 bases and J by 5 bases, with 10 bases between the two germline ends. The CDR3 spells CASSLFGGTEAFF. In nucleotides, the CDR3 is TGTGCCAGCAGTTTGTTCGGGGGAACTGAAGCTTTCTTT.

CDR3 loop: CSAREREWIRILRDTEAFF. The CDR3 region has the DNA TGCAGTGCTAGAGAGAGAGAGTGGATACGGATCCTACGTGACACTGAAGCTTTCTTT. The rearrangement joins TRBV20-1 to TRBJ1-1; D is unclear. The CDR3 length is 19 residues. V dropped 0 bases and J dropped 3 bases, with 26 bases sitting between them. Germline V gene data show CDR1 as DFQATT and CDR2 as SNEGSKA (reference sequence).

This clonotype was counted between two and nine times. The chain couples TRBV10-3 to TRBJ2-5, with TRBD1 matching 10 bases. Germline V lookup: CDR1 ENHRY, CDR2 SYGVKD. J was trimmed by 2 bases and V by 6 bases; bases with no gene match: 6. The CDR3 is 15 amino acids. The CDR3 protein is CAISYRTGGQETQYF. CDR3 bases: TGTGCCATCAGCTACCGGACAGGGGGGCAAGAGACCCAGTACTTC.

This clonotype was observed a handful of times. Written as DNA, the CDR3 is TGTGCCAGCAGACCACAGGGGGCGGAAGAAAAACTGTTTTTT. This translates into CASRPQGAEEKLFF. The chain has TRBV28 and TRBJ1-4; TRBD1 agrees at 9 bases. CDR3 length: 14 residues. V trimming: 6 bases; J trimming: 8 bases; junction bases outside the gene matches: 7. Germline CDR1 MDHEN, CDR2 SYDVKM.